This TCR beta chain is from a study of T-cell memory formation after mild COVID-19. As for the study in general: Largely donor-specific TCR clusters were found.

Concerning this clonotype itself: The target antigen is unknown.

Study-wide findings and caveats: Contracting CD4+ clones lay largely in CM and EM, with CD8+ ones residing in EMRA.

CDR3 size: 14 residues. Germline values: CDR1 SGHDT, CDR2 YYEEEE. V lost 4 bases to trimming and J lost 2 bases, with 13 bases between them. One entry per CDR3 protein results from TCRdb running MiXCR on the 5' RACE reads. The sample records some 250,000 distinct CDR3 sequences, roughly 17% being singletons. The chain carries TRBV5-6 and TRBJ2-7; D perhaps matches TRBD1 (5 bases). This TCR was recovered from a man aged 18 to 30 who had mild COVID-19 (a few samples of this study predate the infection). Cell type and time point are not known. The material sequenced was PBMCs or a T cell subset sorted from them (not recorded which). The chain's CDR3 is CASSRQGFTYEQYF. DNA of the CDR3: TGTGCCAGCAGCCGGCAGGGATTTACCTACGAGCAGTACTTC.